These 10 T cell receptor beta chains came from one sample sequenced in a study of CD8 T cell repertoires and HIV-1 epitope variants. Which antigens these TCRs recognize remains unknown. Generated by immunoSEQ multiplex PCR, the TCRdb table keeps only in-frame clones and is missing some. Of approximately 5,000 clones listed, roughly 76% are singletons. The sample taken for sequencing was cultured CD8+ T cells derived from PBMCs. The receptor source for this set is a male donor with HIV.

The chain joins TRBV27 to TRBJ2-7; TRBD2 is a possible D gene (7 bases). Germline-derived CDR1 and CDR2 are MNHEY and SMNVEV (reference sequence). With 10 bases removed from V and 0 bases from J, the gap between germline ends came to 19 bases. CDR3 size: 15 residues. The CDR3 reads CATSHTGGPSYEQYF. CDR3 nucleotide sequence: TGTGCCACCAGCCATACGGGGGGCCCCTCCTACGAGCAGTACTTC.

In its sample, this clone was seen once. The chain couples TRBV29-1 to TRBJ2-1; TRBD1 matches 7 bases. The trim removed 2 bases at V and 4 bases at J, leaving 5 bases unmatched. CDR3 size: 14 residues. Germline lookup yields CDR1 SQVTM and CDR2 ANQGSEA. This CDR3 is CSVEPGQKYNEQFF. CDR3 coding DNA: TGCAGCGTTGAACCGGGACAGAAGTACAATGAGCAGTTCTTC.

The rearrangement uses TRBV1 and TRBJ2-2; TRBD1, the table's D call, was not compared with the DNA. TRBV1 is shown as a pseudogene. This CDR3 region has 15 residues. Here the CDR3 DNA reads TGCACCAGCAGCCAAGGGACAGGGGGCACCGGGGAGCTGTTTTTT. Amino acids: CTSSQGTGGTGELFF.

This clone rates as medium-sized. The chain joins TRBV27 to TRBJ1-2; the match to TRBD1 covers 9 bases. The junction had 8 bases not matched to a gene; V was cut back by 6 bases and J by 3 bases. Germline V gene sequence: CDR1 MNHEY, CDR2 SMNVEV (reference sequence). The CDR3 is 15 amino acids. The CDR3 sequence is CASRSGQGRDYGYTF. CDR3 in DNA: TGTGCCAGCAGGAGTGGACAGGGGCGTGACTATGGCTACACCTTC.

This rearrangement joins TRBV2 to TRBJ2-5; D could derive from TRBD1 or TRBD2 (6 bases each). Germline V gene sequence: CDR1 SNHLY, CDR2 FYNNEI. Deletions cut 6 bases from V and 5 bases from J, with 16 bases between. This CDR3 spans 14 amino acids. This chain's CDR3 is CASRGFTGRETQYF. CDR3 sequence (DNA): TGTGCCAGCAGGGGCTTCACAGGGAGGGAGACCCAGTACTTC. Based on the CDR3 plus reference TRBV2 and TRBJ2-5, the full variable domain is EPEVTQTPSHQVTQMGQEVILRCVPISNHLYFYWYRQILGQKVEFLVSFYNNEISEKSEIFDDQFSVERPDGSNFTLKIRSTKLEDSAMYFCASRGFTGRETQYFGPGTRLLVL.

Points on this clone: The junction and the germline gene differ at one end; a read error may be behind it. The rearrangement joins TRBV9 to TRBJ2-1; TRBD2 agrees at 13 bases. The CDR3 loop spans 14 amino acids. CDR1 SGDLS and CDR2 YYNGEE come from the germline V gene. Here the CDR3 reads CASSLAGGYSEQFF. The CDR3 region has the DNA TGTGCCAGCTCACTAGCGGGGGGGTACAGTGAGCAGTTCTTC.

With regard to this clone: A far larger clone is a single base away, which makes a read error likely. This chain joins TRBV4-1 and TRBJ1-2; D not certain. This CDR3 contains 16 residues. Germline V CDR1 and CDR2: MGHRA, YSYEKL. The CDR3 DNA reads TGCGTCAGCAGCCAAGATCCCCCAGACTTGGACTATGGCTACACCTTC. Translation gives CVSSQDPPDLDYGYTF.

CDR3 protein: CASARSDEKLFF. The CDR3 bases are TGCGCCAGCGCCCGCTCGGATGAAAAACTGTTTTTT. The chain has TRBV10-2 and TRBJ1-4; no reliable D call. Germline V lookup: CDR1 WSHSY, CDR2 SAAADI. The V end was cut by 8 bases, the J end by 6 bases, with 10 bases between. The CDR3 sequence is 12 residues long.

The table lists this clone with a few counts. The rearrangement links TRBV4-2 to TRBJ2-3; 9 bases agree with TRBD1. Trimming removed 4 bases from V and 3 bases from J; junction bases left unmatched: 8. The germline V gene encodes CDR1 LGHNA and CDR2 YNFKEQ. This CDR3 has 16 amino acids. The CDR3 sequence: CASSPSPGQGTDTQYF. CDR3 in DNA: TGTGCCAGCAGCCCCTCCCCGGGACAGGGAACAGATACGCAGTATTTT.

The CDR3 bases are TGTGCCAGCAGTGAAGTGCTACCCGGTAGCTCCTACAATAATGAGCAGTTCTTC. Its translation is CASSEVLPGSSYNNEQFF. The rearrangement joins TRBV2 to TRBJ2-1; the D is unclear. Germline V lookup: CDR1 SNHLY, CDR2 FYNNEI. The V gene lost 1 base and the J gene lost 7 bases, with 23 bases spanning the gap. The CDR3 is 18 residues long.